A single sample gave rise to the 6 T cell receptor beta chains below, sequenced in a study of T cells expressing NK-cell markers. TCRdb reprocessed the 5' RACE reads and reports one entry per CDR3 protein, with no DNA. The table lists about 380,000 distinct CDR3 sequences. Sample: blood T cells: a sorted CD56 or NKG2C T cell subset, CD4+ or CD8+ T cells, or bulk PBMC T cells (not recorded which). All receptors come from a man aged 18 to 69 in good health.

V gene TRBV10-2 combines with J gene TRBJ2-1; TCRdb's D call of TRBD1 is untestable without DNA. The CDR3 extends over 14 amino acids. Germline V gene lookup returns CDR1 WSHSY and CDR2 SAAADI. This CDR3 is CASRGDRGTNEQFF.

The V gene is TRBV10-3, the J gene TRBJ2-1. This CDR3 region has 11 residues. Germline assignment: CDR1 ENHRY and CDR2 SYGVKD. The CDR3: CAISESWEQFF.

This sequence joins TRBV5-1 and TRBJ2-4; absent DNA, TCRdb's TRBD1 call cannot be checked. CDR1 and CDR2 (germline): SGHRS, YFSETQ. This CDR3 is 17 amino acids long. The chain's CDR3 is CASSPGVLRGGKNIQYF. The full variable domain, in which reference TRBV5-1 and TRBJ2-4 provide the parts outside the CDR3, is KAGVTQTPRYLIKTRGQQVTLSCSPISGHRSVSWYQQTPGQGLQFLFEYFSETQRNKGNFPGRFSGRQFSNSRSEMNVSTLELGDSALYLCASSPGVLRGGKNIQYFGAGTRLSVL.

The chain recombines TRBV7-2 with TRBJ2-5; as DNA is missing, the TRBD2 call by TCRdb cannot be tested. CDR3 size: 16 residues. The germline CDR1 and CDR2 sequences are SGHTA and FQGNSA. CDR3 in amino acids: CASSLRPSGESETQYF.

The CDR3 protein is CASRGPGKGSEQYF. V is TRBV25-1 and J is TRBJ2-7; TCRdb lists TRBD1, though no DNA is available to test this call. CDR3 length equals 14 residues. CDR1 and CDR2 (germline): MGHDK, SYGVNS.

V usage is TRBV5-4 and J usage is TRBJ1-6; absent DNA, TCRdb's TRBD1 call cannot be checked. The germline V gene encodes CDR1 SGHNT and CDR2 YYREEE (reference sequence). The CDR3 consists of 19 residues. The chain's CDR3 is CASSLYGTGLSSYNSPLHF.